This paragraph covers one T cell receptor beta chain sequence. The source of the sample is a study of blood T cell repertoires in COVID-19. Study-wide context: The origin of the acute and convalescent COVID-19 samples was the United States, Italy and Spain. PBMCs, B-cell-depleted T cells, or T cells provided the cDNA or gDNA that made up the material.

Source study methods: Reference gene primer amplification gave nucleated cell count estimates. Clones were read by immunoSEQ multiplex PCR, and TCRdb kept only the in-frame ones, dropping some. V, J and clone size are taken as reported in that table, and D and trimming were inferred from the DNA itself. The data hold approximately 140,000 clones, with roughly 84% observed a single time. Germline trimming cut 4 bases from V and 9 bases from J; bases unmatched to any gene: 12. Germline-derived CDR1 and CDR2 are SQVTM and ANQGSEA. The CDR3 extends over 13 amino acids. Sequenced sample: peripheral blood. This clonotype was sampled from a human donor in a cohort sampled during active COVID-19. The chain carries TRBV29-1 and TRBJ2-7; the match to TRBD1 covers 7 bases. In DNA, the CDR3 is TGCAGCGTTGTATCGAGACAGGGCTATTCGCAGTACTTC. Translation gives CSVVSRQGYSQYF.